Below, 25 T cell receptor beta chains from the same sample are listed, as sequenced in a study of CD8 T cell repertoires and HIV-1 epitope variants. These receptors' targets are unknown. Assay used: immunoSEQ multiplex PCR; TCRdb lists only in-frame clones, some missing. The table shows fewer than 7,000 clones, with less than 75% occurring only once. Specimen: cultured CD8+ T cells derived from PBMCs. The source is a male donor with HIV.

This clone turned up a few times. A much larger clonotype is one base distant, so this may be a read error. The chain has TRBV11-1 and TRBJ2-7, with 7 bases lining up with TRBD1. The CDR3 totals 13 residues. CDR1 SGHAT and CDR2 FQDESV come from the germline V gene (reference sequence). V lost 2 bases to trimming and J lost 2 bases; unmatched junction nucleotides: 0. The CDR3 sequence is CASSLQGAYEQYF. The CDR3 DNA reads TGTGCCAGCAGCTTACAGGGGGCCTACGAGCAGTACTTC. The variable domain in full, completed from reference TRBV11-1 and TRBJ2-7, reads EAEVAQSPRYKITEKSQAVAFWCDPISGHATLYWYRQILGQGPELLVQFQDESVVDDSQLPKDRFSAERLKGVDSTLKIQPAELGDSAMYLCASSLQGAYEQYFGPGTRLTVT.

This clone showed up just once. The rearrangement joins TRBV7-2 to TRBJ2-5, with D hard to call. CDR1 is SGHTA, CDR2 FQGNSA, per germline. The CDR3 runs 12 residues. Trimming removed 4 bases at V and 5 bases at J, with 8 bases between. The CDR3 protein is CASSSTGETQYF. Written as DNA, the CDR3 is TGTGCCAGCAGCTCCACGGGTGAGACCCAGTACTTC.

This chain uses TRBV7-8 with TRBJ2-7, with 9 bases fitting TRBD1. The J segment lost 3 bases and the V segment lost 2 bases, leaving 11 bases of the junction unmatched. Germline V gives CDR1 SGHVS, CDR2 FQNEAQ. The CDR3 is 17 amino acids. This CDR3 reads CASSLTSIPGQGYEQYF. Written as DNA, the CDR3 is TGTGCCAGCAGCTTAACTTCGATCCCGGGACAGGGCTACGAGCAGTACTTC.

The chain couples TRBV4-1 to TRBJ2-5, with a possible D match to TRBD2 (5 bases). The CDR3 loop spans 15 amino acids. The germline V and J ends were trimmed by 1 base and 4 bases, with 13 bases remaining between them. From germline, CDR1 is MGHRA and CDR2 YSYEKL. The CDR3 DNA reads TGCGCCAGCAGCCAAGGGGAGTTTCCATCAGAGACCCAGTACTTC. Its translation is CASSQGEFPSETQYF.

V is TRBV28 and J is TRBJ2-1; D not certain. The CDR3 is 13 residues long. The ends were cut back, 3 bases at V and 7 bases at J, with 10 bases in the middle. Germline assignment: CDR1 MDHEN and CDR2 SYDVKM. CDR3 in amino acids: CASSLGPANEQFF. CDR3 DNA: TGTGCCAGCAGTTTGGGTCCGGCGAATGAGCAGTTCTTC.

The V call is TRBV5-1, the J call TRBJ1-1; TRBD1 might be the D (6 bases). The V and J ends lost 0 bases and 4 bases respectively, with 13 bases between them. Germline V gene lookup returns CDR1 SGHRS and CDR2 YFSETQ. The CDR3 totals 15 residues. The CDR3 is CASSLALGAGTEAFF. CDR3 in DNA: TGCGCCAGCAGCTTGGCTCTGGGGGCAGGCACTGAAGCTTTCTTT. Drawing the rest from reference TRBV5-1 and TRBJ1-1, the complete variable domain is KAGVTQTPRYLIKTRGQQVTLSCSPISGHRSVSWYQQTPGQGLQFLFEYFSETQRNKGNFPGRFSGRQFSNSRSEMNVSTLELGDSALYLCASSLALGAGTEAFFGQGTRLTVV.

This clone was found a few times. This rearrangement joins TRBV19 to TRBJ2-7, with 7 positions matching TRBD1. V gave up 6 bases and J gave up 0 bases; unmatched junction bases: 8. Germline assignment: CDR1 LNHDA and CDR2 SQIVND (reference sequence). The CDR3 covers 15 residues. CDR3 residues: CASSQGTASSYEQYF. CDR3 coding DNA: TGTGCCAGTAGCCAAGGGACAGCAAGCTCCTACGAGCAGTACTTC. Variable domain in full (rest from reference TRBV19 and TRBJ2-7): DGGITQSPKYLFRKEGQNVTLSCEQNLNHDAMYWYRQDPGQGLRLIYYSQIVNDFQKGDIAEGYSVSREKKESFPLTVTSAQKNPTAFYLCASSQGTASSYEQYFGPGTRLTVT.

CDR3 amino acids: CASSSDGPNEQFF. The CDR3 DNA follows: TGTGCCAGCAGTTCGGACGGTCCCAATGAGCAGTTCTTC. The chain carries TRBV27 and TRBJ2-1; D is ambiguous. Deletions cut 4 bases from V and 6 bases from J, with 10 bases between. Germline CDR1 MNHEY, CDR2 SMNVEV (reference sequence). This CDR3 is 13 amino acids long.

This chain uses TRBV27 with TRBJ2-5, with no clear D. The V gene's germline CDR1 is MNHEY and CDR2 SMNVEV (reference sequence). This CDR3 region has 14 residues. V was trimmed by 6 bases and J by 0 bases, leaving 11 bases between them. Here the CDR3 reads CASRTDWYQETQYF. CDR3 DNA: TGTGCCAGCAGGACGGATTGGTACCAAGAGACCCAGTACTTC.

This chain uses TRBV27 with TRBJ2-1, with 9 bases matching TRBD1. V lost 5 bases, J lost 4 bases, and 6 bases stayed unmatched. The germline gives CDR1 MNHEY, CDR2 SMNVEV (reference sequence). The CDR3 is 15 amino acids. The CDR3 DNA reads as TGTGCCAGCAGTATAACAGGGGGCGTTTACAATGAGCAGTTCTTC. This sequence encodes CASSITGGVYNEQFF.

This clone turned up a few times. The V and J genes are TRBV27 and TRBJ2-7; possibly TRBD1 for D (6 bases). V lost 6 bases to trimming and J lost 2 bases, with 20 bases between them. The CDR3 runs to 16 residues. Germline V gene data show CDR1 as MNHEY and CDR2 as SMNVEV (reference sequence). CDR3 in amino acids: CASSARGTSLPYEQYF. As DNA, the CDR3 is TGTGCCAGCAGCGCGAGAGGGACATCCTTACCCTACGAGCAGTACTTC.

This clone is medium-sized in the sample. The chain links TRBV6-5 to TRBJ2-7; the match to TRBD2 covers 8 bases. CDR3 length equals 12 residues. Germline V gene data show CDR1 as MNHEY and CDR2 as SVGAGI. V trimming: 6 bases; J trimming: 6 bases; junction bases outside the gene matches: 4. The CDR3: CASSPGGGEQYF. CDR3 bases: TGTGCCAGCAGCCCGGGGGGGGGCGAGCAGTACTTC.

This chain joins TRBV7-2 and TRBJ1-1, with D maybe TRBD1 (5 bases). The CDR3 length is 15 residues. V lost 0 bases, J lost 5 bases, and 13 bases lay in between. The germline V gene has CDR1 SGHTA and CDR2 FQGNSA. The CDR3 sequence is CASSLAQRGLTEAFF. The CDR3 nucleotides are TGTGCCAGCAGCTTAGCACAGAGGGGTTTAACTGAAGCTTTCTTT. The whole variable domain, remainder taken from reference TRBV7-2 and TRBJ1-1, is GAGVSQSPSNKVTEKGKDVELRCDPISGHTALYWYRQSLGQGLEFLIYFQGNSAPDKSGLPSDRFSAERTGGSVSTLTIQRTQQEDSAVYLCASSLAQRGLTEAFFGQGTRLTVV.

The rearrangement links TRBV11-2 to TRBJ2-3; unclear D gene. Germline V gene lookup returns CDR1 SGHAT and CDR2 FQNNGV. V lost 4 bases and J lost 5, with 16 bases in between. The CDR3 consists of 15 residues. CDR3 in DNA: TGTGCCAGCAGCTCTAAAAAATTGCTCGGAGATACGCAGTATTTT. Amino acid sequence: CASSSKKLLGDTQYF.

The V and J genes are TRBV5-4 and TRBJ2-3; TRBD2 is a possible D gene (6 bases). Per the germline V gene, CDR1 is SGHNT and CDR2 is YYREEE (reference sequence). V was trimmed by 4 bases and J by 4 bases, leaving 16 bases between them. The CDR3 covers 15 residues. The CDR3 spells CASSPPRGEADTQYF. The CDR3 nucleotides read TGTGCCAGCAGCCCCCCCCGCGGGGAGGCAGATACGCAGTATTTT.

This clone appeared a few times. V and J are TRBV7-9 and TRBJ2-1, with 10 bases fitting TRBD2. Trimming took 2 bases from V and 7 from J; bases not matched to a gene: 2. Germline lookup yields CDR1 SEHNR and CDR2 FQNEAQ (reference sequence). The CDR3 sequence is 14 residues long. The CDR3 coding sequence is TGTGCCAGCAGCTTAACGGGACTAGCGAATGAGCAGTTCTTC. Encoded protein: CASSLTGLANEQFF. Variable domain in full (rest from reference TRBV7-9 and TRBJ2-1): DTGVSQNPRHKITKRGQNVTFRCDPISEHNRLYWYRQTLGQGPEFLTYFQNEAQLEKSRLLSDRFSAERPKGSFSTLEIQRTEQGDSAMYLCASSLTGLANEQFFGPGTRLTVL.

In the case of this clone: At one end, the junction sequence differs from germline, possibly due to a read error. The rearrangement joins TRBV5-4 to TRBJ2-7; TRBD2 agrees at 9 bases. Germline loops: CDR1 SGHNT, CDR2 YYREEE (reference sequence). The CDR3 spans 13 residues. CDR3 in amino acids: CASSQGTSNEQYF. DNA for the CDR3: TGCGCCAGCAGCCAAGGGACTAGCAACGAGCAGTACTTC. The full variable domain, its missing parts supplied by reference TRBV5-4 and TRBJ2-7, is ETGVTQSPTHLIKTRGQQVTLRCSSQSGHNTVSWYQQALGQGPQFIFQYYREEENGRGNFPPRFSGLQFPNYSSELNVNALELDDSALYLCASSQGTSNEQYFGPGTRLTVT.

This chain connects TRBV2 to TRBJ2-1; D is undetermined. Trimming stripped 4 bases from V and 5 bases from J, with 9 bases between. Germline CDR1 is SNHLY and CDR2 is FYNNEI. CDR3 size: 13 residues. This CDR3 is CASSVPTNNEQFF. CDR3 bases: TGTGCCAGCAGTGTACCCACTAACAATGAGCAGTTCTTC.

This clone came up a few times. The gene calls are TRBV13 and TRBJ1-1; D is ambiguous. This CDR3 contains 13 residues. CDR1 is PRHDT and CDR2 is FYEKMQ in the germline V gene (reference sequence). Trimming removed 5 bases at V and 0 bases at J, with 7 bases between. The CDR3 nucleotides read TGTGCCAGCAGCGCCTTCTTGAACACTGAAGCTTTCTTT. Its translation is CASSAFLNTEAFF.

This clone was found a few times. This chain links TRBV7-8 with TRBJ1-3; 7 nucleotides match TRBD1. The germline V gene encodes CDR1 SGHVS and CDR2 FQNEAQ. V lost 11 bases to trimming and J lost 8 bases; unmatched junction nucleotides: 9. The CDR3 extends over 12 amino acids. Here the CDR3 reads CAGGLTGDTIYF. The CDR3 DNA follows: TGTGCCGGAGGTTTAACAGGGGACACCATATATTTT.

V usage is TRBV28 and J usage is TRBJ1-1; 8 bases match TRBD1. In germline, CDR1 is MDHEN, CDR2 SYDVKM. The CDR3 covers 16 residues. Trimming cost V 3 bases and J 0 bases; bases outside gene matches: 6. Here the CDR3 reads CASSLIQGGLNTEAFF. The CDR3 nucleotides are TGTGCCAGCAGTTTGATACAGGGGGGGCTGAACACTGAAGCTTTCTTT. Complete variable domain (other parts from reference TRBV28 and TRBJ1-1): DVKVTQSSRYLVKRTGEKVFLECVQDMDHENMFWYRQDPGLGLRLIYFSYDVKMKEKGDIPEGYSVSREKKERFSLILESASTNQTSMYLCASSLIQGGLNTEAFFGQGTRLTVV.

The chain links TRBV11-2 to TRBJ2-7; either TRBD1 or TRBD2 may fit D (5 bases each). The CDR3 spans 15 residues. V was pared by 6 bases and J by 3 bases, with 18 bases between. Germline-derived CDR1 and CDR2 are SGHAT and FQNNGV. CDR3 nucleotide sequence: TGTGCCAGCAGTTTCACGCCGGGACCCCTCTACGAGCAGTACTTC. Protein product: CASSFTPGPLYEQYF.

This clone turned up a few times. CDR3 coding DNA: TGTGCCAGCAGTTGGTCCGGGGATGAGCAGTTCTTC. Its protein is CASSWSGDEQFF. The chain employs TRBV2 and TRBJ2-1; D may be TRBD2 (5 bases). V lost 5 bases to trimming and J lost 8 bases, with 10 bases between them. From germline, CDR1 is SNHLY and CDR2 FYNNEI. The CDR3 runs 12 residues.

This clone was seen only a few times. This chain connects TRBV19 to TRBJ2-2; D is perhaps TRBD1 or TRBD2 (5 bases each). Trimming removed 8 bases from V and 3 bases from J, with 10 bases in between. The CDR3 covers 13 residues. CDR1 is LNHDA and CDR2 is SQIVND in the germline V gene (reference sequence). CDR3 DNA: TGTGCCAGTGGGTGGGGGTACACCGGGGAGCTGTTTTTT. Protein product: CASGWGYTGELFF.

This sequence joins TRBV4-3 and TRBJ2-2; D gene unclear. Germline V gene sequence: CDR1 LGHNA, CDR2 YSLEER. This CDR3 spans 15 amino acids. The V gene lost 0 bases and the J gene lost 5 bases, with 10 bases spanning the gap. The CDR3 sequence: CASSQEEDYTGELFF. For the CDR3, the DNA is TGCGCCAGCAGCCAAGAAGAGGATTATACCGGGGAGCTGTTTTTT.